A selection of T cell receptor beta chains follows, all from one sample in a study of cytomegalovirus exposure and HLA in healthy donors. Measured with immunoSEQ multiplex PCR; TCRdb has only the in-frame clones, and not every one. The profile shows 200,000 to 250,000 clones, approximately 90% of them singletons. The specimen was PBMCs. All receptors come from a woman aged 18-35 years in good health and CMV-seronegative. Both conserved end residues are part of each CDR3. A D gene is named only where the DNA matches it firmly. Size is omitted from some rows. Given values are once, few, many or a class for expanded clones.

>.|TRBV7-2|TRBJ2-1|.
TGTGCCAGCAGTTCGCGGGTCCTGAATGAGCAGTTCTTC
CASSSRVLNEQFF
>.|TRBV27|TRBJ1-5|few
TGTGCCAGCAGTTTACTTCCAGGGGCCACAAATCAGCCCCAGCATTTT
CASSLLPGATNQPQHF
>TRBD2|TRBV10-3|TRBJ2-1|.
TGTGCCATCAGTGATCTAGCGGGGGGGTTGGATGAGCAGTTCTTC
CAISDLAGGLDEQFF
>.|TRBV2|TRBJ2-7|.
TGTGCCAGCAGTGAAGGACAGTCCTACGAGCAGTACTTC
CASSEGQSYEQYF
>.|TRBV10-3|TRBJ1-3|.
TGTGCCATCAGGGATTCGGGACACATCTCTGGAAACACCATATATTTT
CAIRDSGHISGNTIYF
>TRBD1|TRBV14|TRBJ2-7|.
TGTGCCAGCCGACGGCAGGGGGCTACCTACGAGCAGTACTTC
CASRRQGATYEQYF
>TRBD1|TRBV10-3|TRBJ1-2|.
TGTGCCATCAATGGGGACAGGGCCTATGGCTACACCTTC
CAINGDRAYGYTF
>.|TRBV6-5|TRBJ1-1|few
TGTGCCAGCAGTGAATTTTACGGGGAGGAAGCTTTCTTT
CASSEFYGEEAFF
>.|TRBV4-3|TRBJ1-5|few
TGCGCCAGCAGCCAAGACTGGGGCAGGGTAGGTCAGCCCCAGCATTTT
CASSQDWGRVGQPQHF
>.|TRBV5-6|TRBJ2-7|.
TGTGCCAGCAGCGGCGGGACAGTAAAGCAGTACTTC
CASSGGTVKQYF
>TRBD2|TRBV2|TRBJ2-7|.
TGTGCCAGCACTCCCTTGGGGGGGGTGGGCGAGCAGTACTTC
CASTPLGGVGEQYF
>.|TRBV5-1|TRBJ2-3|.
TGCGCCAGCAGGCAGGGTAGCACAGATACGCAGTATTTT
CASRQGSTDTQYF
>.|TRBV19|TRBJ1-5|.
TGTGCCAGTAGTATCCAGGGTGTTTATCAGCCCCAGCATTTT
CASSIQGVYQPQHF
>.|TRBV5-4|TRBJ2-6|.
TGTGCCAGCAGCTTGGCCACTGGAGGCAGAGTCATCGTCCTGACTTTC
CASSLATGGRVIVLTF
>TRBD1|TRBV5-1|TRBJ2-3|.
TGCGCCAGCAGCTTGGCGGGACAGGGGGCAGATACGCAGTATTTT
CASSLAGQGADTQYF
>.|TRBV4-2|TRBJ1-5|.
TGTGCCAGCAGCCAAGGCGATTGGCAGCCCCAGCATTTT
CASSQGDWQPQHF
>TRBD2|TRBV4-1|TRBJ2-1|.
TGCGCCAGCAGCCTACCGGGACTAGCGGCTCCACGCAGGGACAATGAGCAGTTCTTC
CASSLPGLAAPRRDNEQFF
>TRBD1|TRBV27|TRBJ2-7|.
TGTGCCAGCAGTTTTGACAGGGAATACGAGCAGTACTTC
CASSFDREYEQYF
>.|TRBV10-3|TRBJ1-1|.
TGTGCCAACCGGAATGGAGTGAACACTGAAGCTTTCTTT
CANRNGVNTEAFF
>TRBD1|TRBV7-9|TRBJ2-2|.
TGTGCCAGCAGCTTCATCGGACAGGGAGGCCGGGAGCTGTTTTTT
CASSFIGQGGRELFF
>TRBD1|TRBV19|TRBJ1-1|.
TGTGCCAGTAGTACGATCCAGGGGGCCATGAACACTGAAGCTTTCTTT
CASSTIQGAMNTEAFF
>.|TRBV15|TRBJ1-2|.
TGTGCCACCAGCAGAAACACAGCTGGCTACACCTTC
CATSRNTAGYTF
>.|TRBV19|TRBJ2-5|.
TGTGCCAGTAGTATTAGTAGCCGTCAGACCCAGTACTTC
CASSISSRQTQYF
>TRBD1|TRBV6-5|TRBJ2-7|.
TGTGCCAGCAGTTACTCGCTCGGGCAGGGGGCCCACGAGCAGTACTTC
CASSYSLGQGAHEQYF
>.|TRBV7-8|TRBJ1-5|.
TGTGCCAGCAGCTTAGTACAGGGCAATCAGCCCCAGCATTTT
CASSLVQGNQPQHF
>.|TRBV19|TRBJ1-1|.
TGTGCCAGTAGTATAAACTCGGGCGAGGGGAACACTGAAGCTTTCTTT
CASSINSGEGNTEAFF
>.|TRBV27|TRBJ2-7|.
TGTGCCAGCAGTTCGGCAGGGTCGTACGAGCAGTACTTC
CASSSAGSYEQYF
>TRBD1|TRBV7-9|TRBJ1-1|.
TGTGCCAGCAGCCCAGGGGGCAAGCCTAACACTGAAGCTTTCTTT
CASSPGGKPNTEAFF
>TRBD2|TRBV4-1|TRBJ2-2|.
TGCGCCAGCAGCCAAGTGTCAGGGAGGGACACCGGGGAGCTGTTTTTT
CASSQVSGRDTGELFF
>.|TRBV19|TRBJ2-3|.
TGTGCCAGTAGTATGGGCCTGGGGGGGCCTTCGAGCACAGATACGCAGTATTTT
CASSMGLGGPSSTDTQYF
>.|TRBV21-1|TRBJ2-3|.
TGTGCCAGCAGCAAATGCGGGACCGACAGGGACTCACCCTTACACGATACGCAGTATTTT
CASSKCGTDRDSPLHDTQYF
>TRBD2|TRBV6-1|TRBJ2-7|.
TGTGCCAGCAGCGGTGGACTAGCGGGCCTCTCTTATTACTTC
CASSGGLAGLSYYF
>.|TRBV4-1|TRBJ2-4|.
TGCGCGAGCCGCGGACACTCTAAAAACATTCAGTACTTC
CASRGHSKNIQYF
>.|TRBV5-1|TRBJ1-4|.
TGCGCCAGCAGCTTGGGCGACACCCGGGTAACTAGTGAAAAACTGTTTTTT
CASSLGDTRVTSEKLFF
>.|TRBV19|TRBJ1-2|.
TGTGCCAGTAGTGCCCAGACATCGACTGGCTACACCTTC
CASSAQTSTGYTF
>.|TRBV5-4|TRBJ2-7|.
TGTGCCAGCAGCTCTCCCAGCTCCTACGAGCAGTACTTC
CASSSPSSYEQYF
>.|TRBV4-1|TRBJ1-3|.
TGCGCCAGCAGCCAAGTTAGAGAACTCACCATATATTTT
CASSQVRELTIYF
>.|TRBV11-2|TRBJ2-3|.
TGTGCCAGCAGCTTAGAGTCTAGCCCTACAGATACGCAGTATTTT
CASSLESSPTDTQYF
>TRBD1|TRBV11-2|TRBJ2-2|.
TGTGCCAGCAGCGCTGGACAGGGTTACGGGGAGCTGTTTTTT
CASSAGQGYGELFF
>TRBD1|TRBV11-3|TRBJ2-1|.
TGTGCCAGCAGCCTCCGGACAGGGGTCAATGAGCAGTTCTTC
CASSLRTGVNEQFF
>.|TRBV6-6|TRBJ1-5|.
TGTGCCAGCAGTTACAAGCTGGCGGTCAATCAGCCCCAGCATTTT
CASSYKLAVNQPQHF
>.|TRBV6-4|TRBJ1-5|.
TGTGCCAGCAGTGTTACAACCTATCAGCCCCAGCATTTT
CASSVTTYQPQHF
>.|TRBV6-6|TRBJ1-1|.
TGTGCCAGCAGTTCCTGGTCGGGACAAATGAACACTGAAGCTTTCTTT
CASSSWSGQMNTEAFF
>.|TRBV18|TRBJ1-1|.
TGTGCCAGCTCACCCCGGGGGGCGCTAGTGTGGACTGAAGCTTTCTTT
CASSPRGALVWTEAFF
>.|TRBV19|TRBJ2-1|.
TGTGCCAGTAGTACAACGACAGGTATAGGGCAGTTCTTC
CASSTTTGIGQFF
>.|TRBV4-1|TRBJ2-7|.
TGCGCCAGCAGCCAAAGAGGGGGTCTTAAGGACGAGCAGTACTTC
CASSQRGGLKDEQYF
>.|TRBV5-4|TRBJ2-3|.
TGTGCCAGCAGCTTAATGGGAGGGGGAGCACCCACAGATACGCAGTATTTT
CASSLMGGGAPTDTQYF
>.|TRBV5-1|TRBJ2-5|.
TGCGCCAGCAGCTTGGCGGGGACAAAGAAAGAGACCCAGTACTTC
CASSLAGTKKETQYF
>.|TRBV27|TRBJ2-3|.
TGTGCCAGCAGTTTGGTAGTCACGTCCACAGATACGCAGTATTTT
CASSLVVTSTDTQYF
>TRBD2|TRBV27|TRBJ2-1|.
TGTGCCAGTGGACTAGCGGGAGCCCTAAGCTCCTACAATGAGCAGTTCTTC
CASGLAGALSSYNEQFF